One sample yielded the 27 T cell receptor beta chains listed below, sequenced in a study of cytomegalovirus exposure and HLA in healthy donors. PCR amplification relied on 60 Vbeta primers (plus 13 Jbeta primers). The protocol was immunoSEQ multiplex PCR, while the TCRdb copy is restricted to in-frame clones and leaves out a portion. The sample has over 200,000 clones; more than 85% are singletons. The source material was PBMCs. These receptors all stem from a woman younger than 30 in good health and CMV-seronegative.

The chain has TRBV6-1 and TRBJ2-7; 7 bases align to TRBD2. J lost 3 bases, V lost 5 bases, and 7 bases had no gene match. The CDR3 sequence is 14 residues long. CDR1 is MNHNS, CDR2 SASEGT, per germline. CDR3 protein: CASSRGGGLYEQYF. CDR3 DNA sequence: TGTGCCAGCAGTCGGGGCGGGGGTCTCTACGAGCAGTACTTC.

V is TRBV2 and J is TRBJ2-1; TRBD2 matches at 10 bases. J gave up 10 bases and V 10 bases, and 10 bases lay outside the gene matches. Germline V gives CDR1 SNHLY, CDR2 FYNNEI. This CDR3 contains 13 residues. CDR3 protein: CATELAGMWEQFF. In DNA form, the CDR3 reads TGTGCCACCGAACTAGCGGGAATGTGGGAGCAGTTCTTC.

The chain joins TRBV7-6 to TRBJ2-1; TRBD2 might be the D (5 bases). The germline gives CDR1 SGHVS, CDR2 FNYEAQ. The CDR3 has 13 amino acids. Trimming cost V 3 bases and J 12 bases, with 15 bases left between them. This chain's CDR3 is CASSLSFGEPQFF. The CDR3 coding sequence is TGTGCCAGCAGCTTGAGTTTCGGGGAGCCGCAGTTCTTC.

In this sample, this clone turned up once. This chain connects TRBV5-5 to TRBJ2-7, with 12 positions matching TRBD2. Per the germline V gene, CDR1 is SGHKS and CDR2 is YYEKEE (reference sequence). This CDR3 has 15 amino acids. Germline trimming cut 4 bases from V and 0 bases from J; bases unmatched to any gene: 2. Here the CDR3 DNA reads TGTGCCAGCAGCGAGACTAGCGGGAGCTCCTACGAGCAGTACTTC. Protein product: CASSETSGSSYEQYF.

J is TRBJ2-2 and V is TRBV30; TRBD2 agrees at 7 bases. Germline CDR1 GTSNPN, CDR2 SVGIG (reference sequence). The CDR3 has 16 amino acids. V shed 4 bases, J shed 4 bases, and the junction held 12 bases outside the gene matches. CDR3 protein: CAWIPREAGLTGELFF. CDR3 DNA: TGTGCCTGGATCCCCCGGGAGGCAGGACTCACCGGGGAGCTGTTTTTT.

The rearrangement joins TRBV4-3 to TRBJ2-2, with 7 bases matching TRBD2. The CDR3 is 16 residues long. Germline V gene lookup returns CDR1 LGHNA and CDR2 YSLEER. The J segment lost 0 bases and the V segment lost 0 bases, leaving 1 base of the junction unmatched. The CDR3 bases are TGCGCCAGCAGCCAAGAGGCGGGGGCGAACACCGGGGAGCTGTTTTTT. Amino acid sequence: CASSQEAGANTGELFF.

The J gene is TRBJ2-5, the V gene TRBV18; a possible D gene is TRBD1 (5 bases). CDR1 KGHSH and CDR2 LQKENI come from the germline V gene. V was shortened by 6 bases and J by 4 bases, with 18 bases between the two germline ends. There are 15 residues in the CDR3. Here the CDR3 reads CASSPRAGNRETQYF. In DNA, the CDR3 is TGTGCCAGCTCTCCAAGGGCAGGGAATAGAGAGACCCAGTACTTC.

The chain carries TRBV27 and TRBJ1-1; 9 positions agree with TRBD1. The CDR3 extends over 13 amino acids. Germline-derived CDR1 and CDR2 are MNHEY and SMNVEV (reference sequence). J was trimmed by 11 bases and V by 4 bases; bases with no gene match: 8. CDR3 nucleotide sequence: TGTGCCAGCAGTTGGACAGGGGCAGCAGGGGCTTTCTTT. Translation gives CASSWTGAAGAFF.

The CDR3: CASSLIAGFTDTQYF. The CDR3 region has the DNA TGTGCCAGCAGTCTCATAGCGGGATTCACAGATACGCAGTATTTT. The V and J genes are TRBV6-5 and TRBJ2-3; TRBD2 agrees at 8 bases. CDR3 length equals 15 residues. Germline assignment: CDR1 MNHEY and CDR2 SVGAGI. V dropped 5 bases and J dropped 2; count of bases not matched to a gene: 6.

V usage is TRBV7-8 and J usage is TRBJ1-2, with 7 bases fitting TRBD1. The CDR3 runs 15 residues. Germline V gives CDR1 SGHVS, CDR2 FQNEAQ. After removal of 8 bases from V and 2 bases from J, the junction contained 11 bases not matched to a gene. The CDR3 here is CASGPGDRQNYGYTF. The CDR3 DNA is TGTGCCAGCGGACCCGGGGACAGACAAAACTATGGCTACACCTTC.

The rearrangement joins TRBV5-4 to TRBJ1-1; D call uncertain. The CDR3 sequence is 17 residues long. Germline assignment: CDR1 SGHNT and CDR2 YYREEE (reference sequence). Trimming took 1 base from V and 0 from J, leaving 16 bases between them. The CDR3 loop is CASSLPHSGNMNTEAFF. The CDR3 region has the DNA TGTGCCAGCAGCTTGCCCCATTCTGGCAACATGAACACTGAAGCTTTCTTT.

The chain combines TRBV10-3 with TRBJ2-3, with D perhaps matching TRBD2 (6 bases). In germline, CDR1 is ENHRY, CDR2 SYGVKD. Trimming shortened V by 3 bases and J by 0 bases, and 10 bases separated the two germline ends. The CDR3 runs 15 residues. CDR3 sequence (DNA): TGTGCCATCAGTGACGGAGGGATCAGCACAGATACGCAGTATTTT. Translated, it gives CAISDGGISTDTQYF.

V and J are TRBV15 and TRBJ1-5; no reliable D call. Germline lookup yields CDR1 LNHNV and CDR2 YYDKDF (reference sequence). Trimming pared 5 bases from V and 3 bases from J, leaving 14 bases between. This CDR3 spans 15 amino acids. The CDR3 region is CATSALDSANQPQHF. CDR3 sequence (DNA): TGTGCCACCAGCGCTTTAGACTCCGCCAATCAGCCCCAGCATTTT.

The chain recombines TRBV4-3 with TRBJ1-4; tentatively, D is TRBD1 (5 bases). V was cut by 1 base and J by 4 bases, with 19 bases left in between. CDR1 and CDR2 from the germline V gene are LGHNA and YSLEER. This CDR3 is built from 18 residues. The CDR3 protein is CASSQGRASQIVNEKLFF. CDR3 DNA: TGCGCCAGCAGCCAAGGCAGGGCCTCCCAAATCGTTAATGAAAAACTGTTTTTT.

The rearrangement uses TRBV19 and TRBJ2-2; 7 bases are shared with TRBD1. Per germline, CDR1 LNHDA and CDR2 SQIVND (reference sequence). This CDR3 contains 14 residues. After removal of 3 bases from V and 4 bases from J, the junction contained 2 bases not matched to a gene. CDR3 bases: TGTGCCAGTAGTATGGACAGGTTCACCGGGGAGCTGTTTTTT. Protein sequence: CASSMDRFTGELFF.

The chain couples TRBV5-4 to TRBJ2-1; 10 bases are shared with TRBD2. The junction had 0 bases not matched to a gene; V was cut back by 1 base and J by 2 bases. Germline CDR1 reads SGHNT; CDR2 reads YYREEE (reference sequence). CDR3 length: 15 amino acids. This CDR3 is CASSLTSGTYNEQFF. CDR3 in DNA: TGTGCCAGCAGCTTGACTAGCGGGACCTACAATGAGCAGTTCTTC.

The chain combines TRBV11-2 with TRBJ2-7; 7 bases line up with TRBD2. CDR3 length equals 16 residues. After removal of 3 bases from V and 3 bases from J, the junction contained 11 bases not matched to a gene. Per germline, CDR1 SGHAT and CDR2 FQNNGV. The CDR3 DNA follows: TGTGCCAGCAGCTTGGGTGGAAGCGGGGATATCTACGAGCAGTACTTC. Encoded protein: CASSLGGSGDIYEQYF.

The chain uses TRBV9 and TRBJ2-7; 8 bases fit TRBD1. This CDR3 comprises 16 residues. From germline, CDR1 is SGDLS and CDR2 YYNGEE. V was clipped by 4 bases and J by 0 bases; unmatched bases: 9. The CDR3: CASSTGTGDLSYEQYF. The CDR3 coding sequence is TGTGCCAGCAGCACGGGGACAGGCGACCTCTCCTACGAGCAGTACTTC. Drawing the rest from reference TRBV9 and TRBJ2-7, the complete variable domain is DSGVTQTPKHLITATGQRVTLRCSPRSGDLSVYWYQQSLDQGLQFLIQYYNGEERAKGNILERFSAQQFPDLHSELNLSSLELGDSALYFCASSTGTGDLSYEQYFGPGTRLTVT.

V usage is TRBV6-4 and J usage is TRBJ2-3, with 11 bases matching TRBD2. Germline CDR1 reads MRHNA; CDR2 reads SNTAGT. Trimming cost V 4 bases and J 6 bases; bases outside gene matches: 6. The length of the CDR3 is 15 residues. CDR3 nucleotide sequence: TGTGCCAGCAGTGTTACTAGCGGGAGAGGGGATACGCAGTATTTT. Translated: CASSVTSGRGDTQYF.

The J gene is TRBJ1-5, the V gene TRBV2, with TRBD1 matching over 7 bases. J lost 6 bases, V lost 8 bases, and 4 bases had no gene match. The CDR3 has 12 residues. CDR1 is SNHLY and CDR2 is FYNNEI in the germline V gene. CDR3 sequence: CASEGAGQPQHF. CDR3 sequence (DNA): TGTGCCAGCGAGGGGGCCGGTCAGCCCCAGCATTTT. Looking up the rest from reference TRBV2 and TRBJ1-5 gives the full variable domain: EPEVTQTPSHQVTQMGQEVILRCVPISNHLYFYWYRQILGQKVEFLVSFYNNEISEKSEIFDDQFSVERPDGSNFTLKIRSTKLEDSAMYFCASEGAGQPQHFGDGTRLSIL.

The chain joins TRBV7-2 to TRBJ2-1; 7 bases are shared with TRBD2. J gave up 0 bases and V 5 bases, and 10 bases lay outside the gene matches. This CDR3 is 17 amino acids long. CDR1 is SGHTA, CDR2 FQGNSA, per germline. CDR3 loop: CASSRLLAPSSYNEQFF. The CDR3 nucleotides read TGTGCCAGCAGCCGTCTACTAGCGCCCAGCTCCTACAATGAGCAGTTCTTC.

With regard to this clone: Other DNA variants within this sample encode the same CDR3. The chain uses TRBV5-6 and TRBJ2-1, with D possibly being TRBD1 (5 bases). The germline CDR1 and CDR2 sequences are SGHDT and YYEEEE. The V end was cut by 0 bases, the J end by 1 base, with 8 bases between. CDR3 length: 15 amino acids. The CDR3 DNA is TGTGCCAGCAGCTTGGGTCAGGGATCCTACAATGAGCAGTTCTTC. The encoded protein is CASSLGQGSYNEQFF. The full variable domain, rest sourced from reference TRBV5-6 and TRBJ2-1, is DAGVTQSPTHLIKTRGQQVTLRCSPKSGHDTVSWYQQALGQGPQFIFQYYEEEERQRGNFPDRFSGHQFPNYSSELNVNALLLGDSALYLCASSLGQGSYNEQFFGPGTRLTVL.

The rearrangement links TRBV7-3 to TRBJ1-1; D remains unclear. CDR3 length: 15 amino acids. The germline V and J ends were trimmed by 1 base and 0 bases, with 9 bases remaining between them. Germline V lookup: CDR1 SGHTA, CDR2 FQGTGA. The CDR3 bases are TGTGCCAGCAGCTTAATTGGTCGGGTGAACACTGAAGCTTTCTTT. This sequence encodes CASSLIGRVNTEAFF.

The rearrangement links TRBV2 to TRBJ1-5, with D possibly TRBD1 on 5 matching bases. The V end was cut by 8 bases, the J end by 6 bases, with 14 bases between. Germline values: CDR1 SNHLY, CDR2 FYNNEI. This CDR3 spans 13 amino acids. The CDR3 region is CASVDNLFQPQHF. CDR3 DNA: TGTGCCAGCGTGGACAACCTTTTTCAGCCCCAGCATTTT.

As to this clone: Additional DNA sequences in this sample encode the identical CDR3. The chain joins TRBV6-5 to TRBJ1-2; D not resolved. V lost 2 bases, J lost 3 bases, and 7 bases lay in between. Germline loops: CDR1 MNHEY, CDR2 SVGAGI. This CDR3 spans 13 amino acids. CDR3 sequence (DNA): TGTGCCAGCAGTTACGGGCTTGACTATGGCTACACCTTC. Translated, it gives CASSYGLDYGYTF.

This chain joins TRBV21-1 and TRBJ2-1; no check of the table's D call, TRBD2, against the DNA was made. TRBV21-1 has pseudogene status. The CDR3 runs to 19 residues. The DNA of the CDR3 is TGTGCCAGCAGCGTCGGGACTAGCGGGAGAGGGAACCCTCGAAATGAGCAGTTCTTC. Translation: CASSVGTSGRGNPRNEQFF.

This chain joins TRBV5-1 and TRBJ2-1, with D perhaps matching TRBD2 (5 bases). This CDR3 has 15 residues. Deletions cut 7 bases from V and 0 bases from J, with 14 bases between. Germline CDR1 is SGHRS and CDR2 is YFSETQ. The CDR3 is CASAASGYSYNEQFF. CDR3 nucleotide sequence: TGCGCCAGCGCCGCCAGCGGATACTCCTACAATGAGCAGTTCTTC.